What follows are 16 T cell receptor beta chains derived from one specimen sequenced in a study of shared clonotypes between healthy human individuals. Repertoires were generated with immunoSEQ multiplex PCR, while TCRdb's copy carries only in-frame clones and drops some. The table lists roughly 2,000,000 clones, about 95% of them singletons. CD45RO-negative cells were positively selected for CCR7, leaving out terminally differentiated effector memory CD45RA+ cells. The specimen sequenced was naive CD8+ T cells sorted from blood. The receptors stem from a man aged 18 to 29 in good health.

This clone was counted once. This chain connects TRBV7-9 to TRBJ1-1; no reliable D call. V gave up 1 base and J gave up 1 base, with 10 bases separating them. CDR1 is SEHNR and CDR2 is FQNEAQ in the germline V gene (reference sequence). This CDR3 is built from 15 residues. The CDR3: CASSLGESQNTEAFF. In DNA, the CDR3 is TGTGCCAGCAGCTTAGGCGAATCTCAGAACACTGAAGCTTTCTTT. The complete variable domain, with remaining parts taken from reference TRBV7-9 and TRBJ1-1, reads DTGVSQNPRHKITKRGQNVTFRCDPISEHNRLYWYRQTLGQGPEFLTYFQNEAQLEKSRLLSDRFSAERPKGSFSTLEIQRTEQGDSAMYLCASSLGESQNTEAFFGQGTRLTVV.

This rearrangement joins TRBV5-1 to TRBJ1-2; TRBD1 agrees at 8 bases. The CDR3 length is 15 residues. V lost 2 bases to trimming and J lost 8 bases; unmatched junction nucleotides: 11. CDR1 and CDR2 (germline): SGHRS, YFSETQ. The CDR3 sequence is CASSLDLQGAGGYTF. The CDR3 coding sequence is TGCGCCAGCAGCTTAGATCTTCAGGGGGCCGGAGGCTACACCTTC. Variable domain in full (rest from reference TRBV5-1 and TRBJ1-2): KAGVTQTPRYLIKTRGQQVTLSCSPISGHRSVSWYQQTPGQGLQFLFEYFSETQRNKGNFPGRFSGRQFSNSRSEMNVSTLELGDSALYLCASSLDLQGAGGYTFGSGTRLTVV.

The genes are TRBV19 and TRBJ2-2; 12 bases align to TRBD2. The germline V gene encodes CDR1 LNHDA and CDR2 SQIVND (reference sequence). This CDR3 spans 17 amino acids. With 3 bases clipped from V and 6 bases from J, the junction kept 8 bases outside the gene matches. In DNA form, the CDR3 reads TGTGCCAGTAGTATCAGGCTAGCGGGAGGGCCCGCCGGGGAGCTGTTTTTT. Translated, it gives CASSIRLAGGPAGELFF. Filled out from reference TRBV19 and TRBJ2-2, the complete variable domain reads DGGITQSPKYLFRKEGQNVTLSCEQNLNHDAMYWYRQDPGQGLRLIYYSQIVNDFQKGDIAEGYSVSREKKESFPLTVTSAQKNPTAFYLCASSIRLAGGPAGELFFGEGSRLTVL.

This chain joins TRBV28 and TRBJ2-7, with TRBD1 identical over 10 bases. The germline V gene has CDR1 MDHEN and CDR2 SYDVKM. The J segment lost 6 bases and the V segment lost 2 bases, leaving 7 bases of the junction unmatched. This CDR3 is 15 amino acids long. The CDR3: CASSLTGTGEVEQYF. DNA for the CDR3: TGTGCCAGCAGTTTAACCGGGACAGGGGAGGTCGAGCAGTACTTC. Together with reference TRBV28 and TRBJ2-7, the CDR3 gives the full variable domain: DVKVTQSSRYLVKRTGEKVFLECVQDMDHENMFWYRQDPGLGLRLIYFSYDVKMKEKGDIPEGYSVSREKKERFSLILESASTNQTSMYLCASSLTGTGEVEQYFGPGTRLTVT.

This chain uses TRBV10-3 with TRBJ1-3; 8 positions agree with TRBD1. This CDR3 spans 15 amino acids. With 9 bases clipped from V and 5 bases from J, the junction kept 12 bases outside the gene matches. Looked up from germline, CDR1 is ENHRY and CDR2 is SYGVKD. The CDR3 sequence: CAMKTDRVDRNTIYF. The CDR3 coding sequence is TGTGCCATGAAAACGGACAGGGTTGACCGAAACACCATATATTTT.

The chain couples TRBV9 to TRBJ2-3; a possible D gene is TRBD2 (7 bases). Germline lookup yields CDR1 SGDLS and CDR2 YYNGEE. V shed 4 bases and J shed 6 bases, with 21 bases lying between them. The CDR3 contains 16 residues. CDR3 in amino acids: CASSPGGGATADTQYF. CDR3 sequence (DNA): TGTGCCAGCAGCCCAGGAGGGGGGGCCACGGCTGATACGCAGTATTTT.

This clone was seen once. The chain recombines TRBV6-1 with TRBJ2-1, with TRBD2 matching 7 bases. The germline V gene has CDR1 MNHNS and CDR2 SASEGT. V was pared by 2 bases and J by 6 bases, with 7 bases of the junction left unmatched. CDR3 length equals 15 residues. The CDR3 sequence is CASSELGGGVNEQFF. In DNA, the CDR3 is TGTGCCAGCAGTGAACTGGGCGGGGGAGTCAATGAGCAGTTCTTC.

This CDR3 is CASSQTIAGVETQYF. In nucleotides, the CDR3 is TGCGCCAGCAGCCAAACAATAGCGGGAGTAGAGACCCAGTACTTC. The J gene is TRBJ2-5, the V gene TRBV4-3; 9 bases align to TRBD2. V lost 2 bases and J lost 4; bases outside the gene matches: 5. Germline CDR1 reads LGHNA; CDR2 reads YSLEER. The CDR3 totals 15 residues.

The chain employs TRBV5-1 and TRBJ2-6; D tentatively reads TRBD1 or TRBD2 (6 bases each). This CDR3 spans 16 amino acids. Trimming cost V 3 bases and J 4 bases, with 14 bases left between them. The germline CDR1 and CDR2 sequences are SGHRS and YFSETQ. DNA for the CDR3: TGCGCCAGCAGCTCCTGGTGGGGGGCCGGGGCCAACGTCCTGACTTTC. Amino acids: CASSSWWGAGANVLTF.

CDR3 DNA sequence: TGCGCCAGCAGCCTCAAATGGGGACAGGGTACCTACGAGCAGTACTTC. Translating it yields CASSLKWGQGTYEQYF. This rearrangement joins TRBV5-1 to TRBJ2-7; the match to TRBD1 covers 9 bases. In germline, CDR1 is SGHRS, CDR2 YFSETQ. CDR3 size: 16 residues. Trimming took 4 bases from V and 2 from J; bases not matched to a gene: 10. The full variable domain, in which reference TRBV5-1 and TRBJ2-7 provide the parts outside the CDR3, is KAGVTQTPRYLIKTRGQQVTLSCSPISGHRSVSWYQQTPGQGLQFLFEYFSETQRNKGNFPGRFSGRQFSNSRSEMNVSTLELGDSALYLCASSLKWGQGTYEQYFGPGTRLTVT.

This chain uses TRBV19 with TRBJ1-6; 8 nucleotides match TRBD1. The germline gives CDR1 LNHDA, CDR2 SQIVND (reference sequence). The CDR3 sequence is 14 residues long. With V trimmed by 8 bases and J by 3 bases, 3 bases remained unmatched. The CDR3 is CASATGGYNSPLHF. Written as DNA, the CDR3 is TGTGCCAGTGCAACAGGGGGCTATAATTCACCCCTCCACTTT.

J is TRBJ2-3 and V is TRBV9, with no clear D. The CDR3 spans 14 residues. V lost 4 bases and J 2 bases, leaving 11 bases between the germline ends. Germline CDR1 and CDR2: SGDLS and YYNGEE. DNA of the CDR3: TGTGCCAGCAGCCCTAGTGTCTCCACAGATACGCAGTATTTT. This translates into CASSPSVSTDTQYF.

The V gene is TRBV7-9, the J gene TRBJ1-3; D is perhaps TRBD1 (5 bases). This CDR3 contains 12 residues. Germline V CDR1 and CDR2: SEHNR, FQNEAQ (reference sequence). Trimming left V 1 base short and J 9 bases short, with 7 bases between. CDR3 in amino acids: CASSLGQSTIYF. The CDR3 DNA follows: TGTGCCAGCAGCTTAGGACAGTCCACCATATATTTT. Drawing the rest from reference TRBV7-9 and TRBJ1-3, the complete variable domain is DTGVSQNPRHKITKRGQNVTFRCDPISEHNRLYWYRQTLGQGPEFLTYFQNEAQLEKSRLLSDRFSAERPKGSFSTLEIQRTEQGDSAMYLCASSLGQSTIYFGEGSWLTVV.

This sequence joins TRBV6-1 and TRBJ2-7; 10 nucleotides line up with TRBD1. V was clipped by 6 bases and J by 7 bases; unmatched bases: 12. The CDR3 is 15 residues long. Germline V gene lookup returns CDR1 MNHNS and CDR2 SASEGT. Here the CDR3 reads CASSPGTGVSREQYF. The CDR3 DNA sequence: TGTGCCAGCAGCCCCGGGACAGGGGTCTCGCGGGAGCAGTACTTC.

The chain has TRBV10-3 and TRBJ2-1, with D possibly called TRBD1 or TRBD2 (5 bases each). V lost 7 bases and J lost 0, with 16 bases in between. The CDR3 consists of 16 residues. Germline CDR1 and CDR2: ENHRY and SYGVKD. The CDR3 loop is CAITESGGPSYNEQFF. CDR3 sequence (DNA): TGTGCCATCACCGAGTCTGGGGGTCCCTCCTACAATGAGCAGTTCTTC.

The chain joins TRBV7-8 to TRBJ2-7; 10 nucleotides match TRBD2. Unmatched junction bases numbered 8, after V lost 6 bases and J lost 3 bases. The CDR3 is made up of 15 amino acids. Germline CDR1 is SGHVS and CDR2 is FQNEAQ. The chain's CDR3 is CASSLAASGGYEQYF. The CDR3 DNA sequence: TGTGCCAGCAGTCTAGCGGCTAGCGGGGGCTACGAGCAGTACTTC.